The rows below give T cell receptor beta chains drawn from one sample of a study of tissue T cells after allogeneic stem cell transplantation. Clones were read by immunoSEQ multiplex PCR, and TCRdb kept only the in-frame ones, dropping some. This table holds some 2,000 clones, about 60% found once. This specimen consisted of transverse colon tissue, obtained at autopsy. The receptors stem from a male patient older than 55 with steroid-refractory graft-versus-host disease after an allogeneic stem cell transplant. Some T cells could come from the graft donor. The CDR3 runs from the conserved cysteine through the conserved F or W. D genes are given only for firm matches. Clone size is not always given. Where it is, it says once, few, many or a class for expanded clones.

V gene	D gene	J gene	clone size	CDR3 length	CDR3 protein	CDR3 DNA
TRBV15	NA	TRBJ2-1	NA	14	CASSEGGTGNEQFF	TGTGCCAGCTCGGAAGGGGGGACTGGTAATGAGCAGTTCTTC
TRBV19	NA	TRBJ2-1	NA	13	CASSGQAPNEQFF	TGTGCCAGTTCTGGACAAGCCCCAAATGAGCAGTTCTTC
TRBV7-3	TRBD1	TRBJ2-1	NA	15	CASSLGQGIYNEQFF	TGTGCCAGCAGCTTGGGACAGGGGATATACAATGAGCAGTTCTTC
TRBV12-3/TRBV12-4	NA	TRBJ2-7	few	12	CASGQGGYEQYF	TGTGCCAGCGGCCAAGGTGGCTACGAGCAGTACTTC
TRBV18	NA	TRBJ2-5	NA	14	CASSPPGAQETQYF	TGTGCCAGCTCACCACCGGGAGCTCAAGAGACCCAGTACTTC
TRBV19	NA	TRBJ2-7	NA	13	CASSFGLRYEQYF	TGTGCCAGTAGTTTCGGCCTCCGCTACGAGCAGTACTTC
TRBV9	NA	TRBJ1-6	NA	14	CASSGGRPSGPLHF	TGTGCCAGCAGCGGAGGACGCCCCTCGGGACCCCTCCACTTT
TRBV2	TRBD1	TRBJ1-2	NA	15	CASSVGGQGPYGYTF	TGTGCCAGCAGTGTAGGCGGACAGGGGCCCTATGGCTACACCTTC
TRBV10-1	TRBD1	TRBJ2-5	NA	15	CASSEADRVRETQYF	TGCGCCAGCAGTGAGGCCGACAGGGTGAGAGAGACCCAGTACTTC
TRBV2	TRBD2	TRBJ2-2	NA	16	CASSPPGGGRTGELFF	TGTGCCAGCAGTCCTCCGGGCGGGGGGAGGACCGGGGAGCTGTTTTTT
TRBV19	TRBD1	TRBJ1-2	NA	14	CASRVRQGSFGYTF	TGTGCCAGTAGAGTGAGACAGGGGAGTTTTGGCTACACCTTC
TRBV19	NA	TRBJ2-1	NA	16	CASSIVGQFGYNEQFF	TGTGCCAGTAGTATAGTTGGACAGTTTGGCTACAATGAGCAGTTCTTC
TRBV24-1	NA	TRBJ2-3	NA	13	CATSAGLTDTQYF	TGTGCCACCAGTGCAGGGCTCACAGATACGCAGTATTTT
TRBV10-3	NA	TRBJ2-5	NA	16	CAIGAASGSARETQYF	TGTGCCATCGGGGCGGCCTCGGGGTCGGCTAGGGAGACCCAGTACTTC
TRBV25-1	TRBD1	TRBJ2-1	NA	14	CASSADRAVLEQFF	TGTGCCAGCAGTGCGGACAGGGCGGTTCTGGAGCAGTTCTTC
TRBV9	TRBD2	TRBJ2-5	NA	15	CASSVGGGPGVTQYF	TGTGCCAGCAGCGTCGGCGGGGGGCCTGGGGTGACCCAGTACTTC
TRBV9	TRBD2	TRBJ2-1	NA	15	CASSPLAGGYNEQFF	TGTGCCAGCAGCCCCTTGGCGGGGGGGTACAATGAGCAGTTCTTC
TRBV4-3	TRBD2	TRBJ2-2	few	17	CASSPLSGADGTGELFF	TGCGCCAGCAGCCCCCTGAGCGGGGCCGACGGAACCGGGGAGCTGTTTTTT
TRBV14	NA	TRBJ1-2	NA	13	CASSQDSWGIYTF	TGTGCCAGCAGCCAAGATTCGTGGGGGATCTACACCTTC
TRBV11-2	NA	TRBJ1-1	NA	14	CASSLDQGWAEAFF	TGTGCCAGCAGCCTCGACCAAGGTTGGGCCGAAGCTTTCTTT
TRBV2	TRBD1	TRBJ2-3	NA	15	CASMGRQGWSDTQYF	TGTGCCAGCATGGGCCGACAGGGCTGGTCAGATACGCAGTATTTT
TRBV5-4	NA	TRBJ1-1	once	13	CASSFAEGTEAFF	TGTGCCAGCAGCTTTGCAGAGGGCACTGAAGCTTTCTTT
TRBV19	NA	TRBJ1-6	NA	13	CASKVSYNSPLHF	TGTGCCAGTAAAGTCTCCTATAATTCACCCCTCCACTTT
TRBV5-1	NA	TRBJ2-6	NA	17	CASSLGQVISGANVLTF	TGCGCCAGCAGCTTGGGGCAGGTTATCTCTGGGGCCAACGTCCTGACTTTC
TRBV5-6	TRBD1	TRBJ1-5	NA	16	CASSHTGGASNQPQHF	TGTGCCAGCAGCCATACAGGGGGCGCGAGCAATCAGCCCCAGCATTTT
TRBV6-2/TRBV6-3	NA	TRBJ2-5	NA	13	CASSYFGQETQYF	TGTGCCAGCAGTTATTTCGGTCAAGAGACCCAGTACTTC
TRBV19	NA	TRBJ1-5	once	17	CASSISLGTGSNQPQHF	TGTGCCAGTAGTATCAGTTTAGGAACGGGAAGCAATCAGCCCCAGCATTTT
TRBV24-1	NA	TRBJ2-3	NA	15	CATRKTPPDTDTQYF	TGTGCCACCAGAAAGACTCCCCCAGACACAGATACGCAGTATTTT
TRBV7-9	NA	TRBJ2-5	large	11	CASSIQETQYF	TGTGCCAGCAGTATTCAGGAGACCCAGTACTTC
TRBV11-2	NA	TRBJ2-2	large	15	CASSPRVTSTGELFF	TGTGCCAGCAGCCCCAGGGTAACGAGCACCGGGGAGCTGTTTTTT
TRBV30	NA	TRBJ1-5	NA	16	CAWSVSHQFSNQPQHF	TGTGCCTGGAGTGTATCCCACCAGTTTAGCAATCAGCCCCAGCATTTT
TRBV10-3	NA	TRBJ1-5	NA	13	CAISDQANQPQHF	TGTGCCATCAGTGACCAGGCCAATCAGCCCCAGCATTTT
TRBV7-8	NA	TRBJ1-1	NA	12	CASSGVGTEAFF	TGTGCCAGCAGCGGAGTAGGGACTGAAGCTTTCTTT
TRBV11-2	TRBD1	TRBJ1-1	NA	16	CASSSRNQGGSTEAFF	TGTGCCAGCAGCTCCCGGAATCAGGGGGGAAGCACTGAAGCTTTCTTT
TRBV29-1	NA	TRBJ1-5	NA	8	CSGQPQHF	TGCAGCGGACAGCCCCAGCATTTT
TRBV6-5	NA	TRBJ1-1	few	12	CASLRGNTEAFF	TGTGCCAGCTTAAGGGGGAACACTGAAGCTTTCTTT
TRBV5-4	NA	TRBJ1-6	few	15	CASSDRGVRNSPLHF	TGTGCCAGCAGCGATAGGGGGGTGCGTAATTCACCCCTCCACTTT
TRBV3-1/TRBV3-2	NA	TRBJ2-3	NA	15	CASSQFPRDTDTQYF	TGTGCCAGCAGCCAATTTCCCAGGGACACAGATACGCAGTATTTT
TRBV18	NA	TRBJ2-4	large	15	CASSPYGQQRNIQYF	TGTGCCAGCTCACCATATGGGCAGCAGAGAAACATTCAGTACTTC
TRBV29-1	TRBD2	TRBJ2-1	NA	14	CSVASAGGPFEQFF	TGCAGCGTTGCGTCTGCGGGGGGGCCTTTCGAGCAGTTCTTC
TRBV27	NA	TRBJ2-1	NA	18	CASSLGEPFPYTYNEQFF	TGTGCCAGCAGTTTGGGAGAGCCCTTCCCGTATACATACAATGAGCAGTTCTTC
TRBV14	NA	TRBJ2-1	NA	18	CASSQDLGYGWSGDEQFF	TGTGCCAGCAGCCAAGATTTAGGGTACGGGTGGTCGGGCGATGAGCAGTTCTTC
TRBV12-3/TRBV12-4	NA	TRBJ1-1	NA	12	CASSPRRGEAFF	TGTGCCAGCAGTCCCCGTCGTGGTGAAGCTTTCTTT
TRBV3-1/TRBV3-2	TRBD1	TRBJ2-5	large	13	CASSRDRMETQYF	TGTGCCAGCAGCCGGGACAGGATGGAGACCCAGTACTTC
TRBV7-2	NA	TRBJ1-1	few	14	CASSADRLNTEAFF	TGTGCCAGCAGCGCGGACAGATTGAACACTGAAGCTTTCTTT
TRBV7-9	NA	TRBJ2-7	few	15	CASSLGWGSSYEQYF	TGTGCCAGCAGCTTAGGGTGGGGGAGCTCCTACGAGCAGTACTTC
TRBV6-5	TRBD1	TRBJ2-2	once	15	CASSYPDRAPGELFF	TGTGCCAGCAGTTACCCCGACAGGGCCCCCGGGGAGCTGTTTTTT
TRBV5-4	NA	TRBJ1-2	NA	15	CASSLPGALSYGYTF	TGTGCCAGCAGCTTGCCGGGGGCGCTTTCCTATGGCTACACCTTC
TRBV4-2	TRBD2	TRBJ2-5	few	16	CASSHLGGSKEETQYF	TGTGCCAGCAGCCACCTCGGGGGGTCCAAAGAAGAGACCCAGTACTTC
TRBV7-2	NA	TRBJ2-2	NA	15	CASSPLGGNTGELFF	TGTGCCAGCAGTCCCTTAGGAGGGAACACCGGGGAGCTGTTTTTT
TRBV2	TRBD2	TRBJ2-5	NA	16	CASSEASGGEQETQYF	TGTGCCAGCAGTGAAGCATCGGGGGGGGAACAAGAGACCCAGTACTTC
TRBV10-3	TRBD1	TRBJ1-6	NA	14	CAITATGDNSPLHF	TGTGCCATCACCGCGACAGGGGATAATTCACCCCTCCACTTT
TRBV5-4	NA	TRBJ1-2	NA	13	CASSSQGGPGYTF	TGTGCCAGCAGCTCGCAGGGAGGACCGGGCTACACCTTC
TRBV5-1	NA	TRBJ1-2	NA	17	CASSLGSTYGTIYGYTF	TGCGCCAGCAGCTTGGGGAGTACCTATGGCACCATCTATGGCTACACCTTC
TRBV3-1/TRBV3-2	NA	TRBJ1-1	NA	15	CASSRHGAVNTEAFF	TGTGCCAGCAGCCGTCATGGAGCAGTGAACACTGAAGCTTTCTTT